This T cell receptor (beta chain) emerged from a study of identical twins. Whole-study results and caveats: Twin sharing of out-of-frame TCR alpha was underestimated by models in monozygotic pairs.

Note on this clonotype: The antigen is unknown.

Unmatched junction bases numbered 4, after V lost 2 bases and J lost 1 base. CDR3 length: 15 amino acids. The germline V gene encodes CDR1 SGHDT and CDR2 YYEEEE. Via MiXCR, TCRdb re-called the 5' RACE reads, giving one row per CDR3 protein. The data hold some 330,000 distinct CDR3 sequences, with approximately 8.8% observed a single time. The source of this sequence is a woman between 50 and 59 years old in good health. V is TRBV5-6 and J is TRBJ2-3, with TRBD1 matching 7 bases. Specimen: naive T cells sorted from blood. CDR3 in DNA: TGTGCCAGCAGCTTAGGGGGCTTGGGCACAGATACGCAGTATTTT. Protein product: CASSLGGLGTDTQYF.